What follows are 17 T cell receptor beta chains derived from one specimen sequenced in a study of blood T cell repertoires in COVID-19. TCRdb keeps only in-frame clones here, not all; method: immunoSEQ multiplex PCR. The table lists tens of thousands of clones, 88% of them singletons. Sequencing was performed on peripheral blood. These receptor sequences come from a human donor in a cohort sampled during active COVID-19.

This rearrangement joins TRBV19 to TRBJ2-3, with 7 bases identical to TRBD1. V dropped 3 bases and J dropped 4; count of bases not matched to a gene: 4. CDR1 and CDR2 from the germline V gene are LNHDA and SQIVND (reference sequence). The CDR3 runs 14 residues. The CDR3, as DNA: TGTGCCAGTAGTATCGACAGGGACGCAGATACGCAGTATTTT. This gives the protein CASSIDRDADTQYF.

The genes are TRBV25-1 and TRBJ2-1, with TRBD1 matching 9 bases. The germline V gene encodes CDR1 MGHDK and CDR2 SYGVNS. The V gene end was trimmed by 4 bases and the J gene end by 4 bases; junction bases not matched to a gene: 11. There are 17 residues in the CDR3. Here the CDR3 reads CASSAPDGTGFYNEQFF. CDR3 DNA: TGTGCCAGCAGTGCCCCTGACGGGACAGGGTTTTACAATGAGCAGTTCTTC.

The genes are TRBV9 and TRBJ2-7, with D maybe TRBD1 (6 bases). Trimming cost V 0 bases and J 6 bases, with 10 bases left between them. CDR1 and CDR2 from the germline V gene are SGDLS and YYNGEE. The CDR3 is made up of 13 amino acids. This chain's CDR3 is CASSVGQETEQYF. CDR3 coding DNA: TGTGCCAGCAGCGTAGGACAGGAGACCGAGCAGTACTTC.

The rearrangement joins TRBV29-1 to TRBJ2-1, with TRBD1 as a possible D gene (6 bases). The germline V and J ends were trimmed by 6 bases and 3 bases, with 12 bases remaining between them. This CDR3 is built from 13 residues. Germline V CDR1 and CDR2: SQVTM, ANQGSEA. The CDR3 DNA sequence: TGCAGCGTATACCAGGGGCTCTACAATGAGCAGTTCTTC. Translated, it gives CSVYQGLYNEQFF.

The CDR3 reads CASSQDGTALYGYTF. The CDR3 bases are TGTGCCAGCAGCCAAGACGGGACAGCGCTCTATGGCTACACCTTC. The chain uses TRBV3-1 (or the pseudogene TRBV3-2) and TRBJ1-2; 7 bases agree with TRBD1. After removal of 0 bases from V and 4 bases from J, the junction contained 5 bases not matched to a gene. This CDR3 is 15 amino acids long. Looked up from germline, CDR1 is LGHDT and CDR2 is YNNKEL (reference sequence).

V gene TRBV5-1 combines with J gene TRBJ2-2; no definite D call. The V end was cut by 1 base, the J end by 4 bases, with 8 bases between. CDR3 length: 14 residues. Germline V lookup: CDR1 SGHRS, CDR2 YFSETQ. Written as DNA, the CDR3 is TGCGCCAGCAGCTTGCCCCAAGCCACCGGGGAGCTGTTTTTT. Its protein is CASSLPQATGELFF.

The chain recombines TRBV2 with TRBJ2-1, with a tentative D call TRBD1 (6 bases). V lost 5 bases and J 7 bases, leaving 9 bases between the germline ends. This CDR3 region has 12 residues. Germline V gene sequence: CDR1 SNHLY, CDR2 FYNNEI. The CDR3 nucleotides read TGTGCCAGCAGTCCCACAGGGAATGAGCAGTTCTTC. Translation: CASSPTGNEQFF.

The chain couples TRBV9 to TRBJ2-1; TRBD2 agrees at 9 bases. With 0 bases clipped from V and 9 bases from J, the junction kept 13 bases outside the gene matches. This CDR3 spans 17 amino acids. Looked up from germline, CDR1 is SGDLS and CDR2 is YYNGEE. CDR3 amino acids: CASSVDLGGRASFEQFF. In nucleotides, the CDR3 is TGTGCCAGCAGCGTAGATTTGGGCGGGAGGGCCTCTTTTGAGCAGTTCTTC.

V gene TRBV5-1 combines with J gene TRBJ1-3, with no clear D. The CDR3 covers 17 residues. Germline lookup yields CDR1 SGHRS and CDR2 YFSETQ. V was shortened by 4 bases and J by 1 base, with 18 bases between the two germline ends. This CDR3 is CASSPEGAARSGNTIYF. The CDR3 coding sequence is TGCGCCAGCAGCCCGGAAGGAGCCGCGCGATCTGGAAACACCATATATTTT. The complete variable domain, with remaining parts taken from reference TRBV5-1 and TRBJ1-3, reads KAGVTQTPRYLIKTRGQQVTLSCSPISGHRSVSWYQQTPGQGLQFLFEYFSETQRNKGNFPGRFSGRQFSNSRSEMNVSTLELGDSALYLCASSPEGAARSGNTIYFGEGSWLTVV.

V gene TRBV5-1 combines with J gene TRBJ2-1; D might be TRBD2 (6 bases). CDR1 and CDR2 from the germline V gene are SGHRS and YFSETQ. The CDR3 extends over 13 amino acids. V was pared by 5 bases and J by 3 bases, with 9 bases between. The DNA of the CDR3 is TGCGCCAGCAGTACGGGGGTCTACAATGAGCAGTTCTTC. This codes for CASSTGVYNEQFF.

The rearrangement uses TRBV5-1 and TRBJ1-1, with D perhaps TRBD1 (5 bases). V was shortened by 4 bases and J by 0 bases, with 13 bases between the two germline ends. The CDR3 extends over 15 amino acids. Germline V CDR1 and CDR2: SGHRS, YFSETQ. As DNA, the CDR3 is TGCGCCAGCAGCCCCACCCCAGGGTTGAACACTGAAGCTTTCTTT. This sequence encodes CASSPTPGLNTEAFF.

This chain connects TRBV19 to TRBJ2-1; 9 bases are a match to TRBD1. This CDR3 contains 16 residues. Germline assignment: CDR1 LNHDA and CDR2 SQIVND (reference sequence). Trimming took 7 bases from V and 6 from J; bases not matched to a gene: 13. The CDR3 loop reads CASITRTGTGINEQFF. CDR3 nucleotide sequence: TGTGCCAGTATTACTCGAACCGGGACAGGGATCAATGAGCAGTTCTTC.

The CDR3 region is CASNRRAGTEAFF. The CDR3 DNA is TGTGCCAGCAATAGAAGGGCGGGCACTGAAGCTTTCTTT. The genes are TRBV27 and TRBJ1-1; unclear D gene. Germline values: CDR1 MNHEY, CDR2 SMNVEV (reference sequence). Trimming cost V 7 bases and J 4 bases, with 13 bases left between them. CDR3 length equals 13 residues.

CDR3 sequence: CASSDTGPYEQYF. The CDR3 region has the DNA TGTGCCAGCAGCGATACAGGGCCCTACGAGCAGTACTTC. V is TRBV6-2 or TRBV6-3 and J is TRBJ2-7, with D possibly being TRBD1 (6 bases). Germline V gene data show CDR1 as MNHEY and CDR2 as SVGEGT. Trimming took off 6 bases at V and 2 bases at J, with 11 bases between the two ends. The CDR3 length is 13 residues.

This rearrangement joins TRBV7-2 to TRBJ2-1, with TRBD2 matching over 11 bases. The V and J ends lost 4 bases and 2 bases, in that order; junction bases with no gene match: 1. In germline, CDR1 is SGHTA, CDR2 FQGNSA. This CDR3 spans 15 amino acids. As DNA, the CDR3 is TGTGCCAGCAGCTCGGGACTAGCGGCCTACAATGAGCAGTTCTTC. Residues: CASSSGLAAYNEQFF.

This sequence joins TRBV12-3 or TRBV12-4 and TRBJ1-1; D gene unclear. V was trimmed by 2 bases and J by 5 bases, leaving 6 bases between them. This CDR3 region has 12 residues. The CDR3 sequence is CASSLTGTEAFF. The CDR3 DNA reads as TGTGCCAGCAGTTTAACGGGGACTGAAGCTTTCTTT.

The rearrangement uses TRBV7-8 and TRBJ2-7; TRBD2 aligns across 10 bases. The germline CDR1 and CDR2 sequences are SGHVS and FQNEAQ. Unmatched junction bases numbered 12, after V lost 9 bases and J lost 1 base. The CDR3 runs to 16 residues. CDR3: CASKTSGLTGSYEQYF. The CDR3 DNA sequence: TGTGCCAGTAAGACTAGCGGGTTAACGGGGTCCTACGAGCAGTACTTC. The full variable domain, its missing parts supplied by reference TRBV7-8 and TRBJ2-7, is GAGVSQSPRYKVAKRGQDVALRCDPISGHVSLFWYQQALGQGPEFLTYFQNEAQLDKSGLPSDRFFAERPEGSVSTLKIQRTQQEDSAVYLCASKTSGLTGSYEQYFGPGTRLTVT.